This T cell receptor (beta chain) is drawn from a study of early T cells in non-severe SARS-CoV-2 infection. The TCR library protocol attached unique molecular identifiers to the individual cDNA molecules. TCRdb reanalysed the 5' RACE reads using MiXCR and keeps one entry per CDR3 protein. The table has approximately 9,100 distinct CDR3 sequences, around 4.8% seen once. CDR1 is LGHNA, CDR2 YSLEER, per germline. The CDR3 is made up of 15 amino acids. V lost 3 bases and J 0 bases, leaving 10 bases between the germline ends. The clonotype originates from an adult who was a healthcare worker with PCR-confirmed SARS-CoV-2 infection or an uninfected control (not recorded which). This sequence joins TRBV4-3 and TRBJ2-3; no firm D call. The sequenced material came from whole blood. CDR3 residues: CASSHARTSTDTQYF. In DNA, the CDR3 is TGCGCCAGCAGCCACGCCAGAACTAGCACAGATACGCAGTATTTT.